This TCR beta chain was obtained from a study of blood T cell repertoires in COVID-19. Study details: T cells, B-cell-depleted T cells, or PBMCs provided the cDNA or gDNA that served as material.

CDR1 is PRHDT, CDR2 FYEKMQ, per germline (reference sequence). The J segment lost 1 base and the V segment lost 3 bases, leaving 5 bases of the junction unmatched. CDR3 length equals 17 residues. Seattle patients were enrolled during active infection and followed longitudinally. The protocol was immunoSEQ multiplex PCR, while the TCRdb copy is restricted to in-frame clones and leaves out a portion. The sample contains approximately 460,000 clones, 85% to 90% of which appear only once. This TCR was recovered from a young man with COVID-19, enrolled during active disease. What was sequenced was peripheral blood. The genes are TRBV13 and TRBJ2-3, with 12 bases identical to TRBD2. Written as DNA, the CDR3 is TGTGCCAGCAGCTTCCCCCGGACTAGCGGGGGCACAGATACGCAGTATTTT. Its protein product is CASSFPRTSGGTDTQYF.